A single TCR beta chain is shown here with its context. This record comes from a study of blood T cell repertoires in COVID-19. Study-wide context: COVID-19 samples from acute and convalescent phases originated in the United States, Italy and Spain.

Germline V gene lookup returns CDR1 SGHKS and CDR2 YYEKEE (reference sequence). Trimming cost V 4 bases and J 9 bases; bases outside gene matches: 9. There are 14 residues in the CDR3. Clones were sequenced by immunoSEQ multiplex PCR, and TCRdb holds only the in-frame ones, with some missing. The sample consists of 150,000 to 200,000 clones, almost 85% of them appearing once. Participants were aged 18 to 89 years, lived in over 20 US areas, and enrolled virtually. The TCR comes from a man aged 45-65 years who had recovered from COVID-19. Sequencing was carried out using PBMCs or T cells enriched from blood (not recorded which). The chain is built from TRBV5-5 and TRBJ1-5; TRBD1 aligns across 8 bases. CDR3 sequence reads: CASSPAGQVRPQHF. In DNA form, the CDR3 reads TGTGCCAGCAGCCCCGCGGGACAGGTGAGGCCCCAGCATTTT.